This is a list of T cell receptor beta chains from one sample in a study of T cell responses to AZD1222 COVID-19 vaccine. TCRdb's table, derived via immunoSEQ multiplex PCR, lists solely in-frame clones and lacks some. The sample has around 150,000 clones, around 90% seen once. The sample was peripheral blood, taken on day 0 of AZD1222 vaccination. The receptor source for this set is an adult in good health. CDR3s include the opening cysteine and the closing phenylalanine or tryptophan. Each record gives: J gene, V gene, CDR3 length, CDR3 protein.

>TRBJ2-5|TRBV6-5|15
CASSSQRGVQETQYF
>TRBJ1-2|TRBV12-3/TRBV12-4|13
CASRPQGRDGYTF
>TRBJ1-2|TRBV19|15
CASSIDLSPGKGYTF
>TRBJ2-1|TRBV5-8|17
CASSLAQGISSYNEQFF
>TRBJ1-4|TRBV29-1|14
CSAAKATTNEKLFF
>TRBJ2-7|TRBV9|14
CASSVSVVPYEQYF
>TRBJ1-1|TRBV5-1|13
CASSNTGVTEAFF
>TRBJ2-1|TRBV9|15
CASSVVGGAHNEQFF
>TRBJ2-1|TRBV29-1|12
CSVRTGNNEQFF
>TRBJ2-1|TRBV10-3|14
CAINPGQVFNEQFF
>TRBJ1-2|TRBV5-1|13
CASSLIQDYGYTF
>TRBJ1-1|TRBV6-5|14
CASSYSNGNTEAFF
>TRBJ1-1|TRBV29-1|8
CSVPDSLF
>TRBJ1-1|TRBV14|14
CASSQDRRRPEAFF
>TRBJ2-3|TRBV19|11
CASSEGDTQYF
>TRBJ2-1|TRBV3-1/TRBV3-2|13
CASSQGPHNEQFF
>TRBJ2-1|TRBV7-8|16
CASSGGLAGGPNEQFF
>TRBJ2-7|TRBV29-1|16
CSVGPVPSGSTYEQYF
>TRBJ1-6|TRBV7-2|15
CASSLEGLPEEALHF
>TRBJ2-1|TRBV6-7|16
CMTVGMCGRAYNEQFF
>TRBJ2-5|TRBV28|15
CASSPRTGRRETQYF
>TRBJ2-2|TRBV4-3|18
CASSRGVGGVANTGELFF
>TRBJ1-5|TRBV19|16
CASSPGQGNSNQPQHF
>TRBJ2-2|TRBV25-1|14
CASSDGRDTGELFF
>TRBJ2-1|TRBV27|18
CASFLGGWSGRAPPQQFF
>TRBJ2-3|TRBV10-3|12
CAISVNWDTQYF
>TRBJ1-5|TRBV5-5|15
CASSNTDRGGRTQHF
>TRBJ1-6|TRBV4-1|14
CASSLPPGNSPLHF
>TRBJ2-7|TRBV6-5|13
CASMSTGSYEQYF